The clone carrying this T cell receptor beta chain was found many times. The antigen is not known. This specimen comes from a study of human T cells and chemical hapten exposure. Study overall: Patients got weekly scalp diphenylcyclopropenone doses over the approximately 23-week study. DPC (0.01%) was patch tested on the upper back and read at 6 days. General study results and limits: As the donors had alopecia, their immune response may differ from healthy people's.

TCRdb independently ran MiXCR on the RACE reads; one entry per CDR3 protein. The data show hundreds of thousands of distinct CDR3 sequences, around 6% seen once. Germline V gene data show CDR1 as LGHNT and CDR2 as FRNRAP. This CDR3 spans 15 amino acids. V shed 6 bases and J 0 bases; nucleotides not matched to a gene: 7. Time point in this sample: patch test 2, 6 weeks after DPC sensitization. Sample treatment: therapeutic diphenylcyclopropenone sensitization with weekly scalp DPC. The sequencing used whole blood, collected in connection with sensitization to the hapten diphenylcyclopropenone (DPC). The clonotype was recovered from a woman aged 18-30 years with alopecia areata. Some clones in this sample may be carry-over from other donors' samples. This chain connects TRBV12-5 to TRBJ1-1; 7 bases agree with TRBD1. The CDR3 bases are TGTGCTAGTGGGGGGGACAGATTAATGAACACTGAAGCTTTCTTT. It translates to CASGGDRLMNTEAFF.